Listed below are T cell receptor beta chains from one sample, sequenced in a study of cytomegalovirus exposure and HLA in healthy donors. Only in-frame clones appear in the TCRdb table, and some are missing; sequencing was by immunoSEQ multiplex PCR. The sample includes fewer than 200,000 clones, 82% of them seen just once. The specimen sequenced was PBMCs. The receptors were gathered from a girl aged 5-17 years in good health and CMV-seropositive. Both conserved end residues are part of each CDR3. The order of the fields is D gene, V gene, J gene, clone size, CDR3 protein, CDR3 DNA. The D gene is left open where the match is weak. Clone size, where shown, is once, few, many, or a class for clones that have expanded.

-	TRBV7-2	TRBJ1-5	-	CASSLGTWGNQPQHF	TGTGCCAGCAGCTTGGGGACTTGGGGCAATCAGCCCCAGCATTTT
-	TRBV18	TRBJ2-7	-	CASSPNLADREVSYEQYF	TGTGCCAGCTCACCGAACCTTGCAGACAGAGAAGTGTCCTACGAGCAGTACTTC
-	TRBV6-1	TRBJ2-5	once	CASSEGGVGQETQYF	TGTGCCAGCAGTGAAGGCGGGGTCGGCCAAGAGACCCAGTACTTC
TRBD2	TRBV19	TRBJ2-7	-	CASKTSGTEQYF	TGTGCCAGTAAAACTAGCGGGACCGAGCAGTACTTC
-	TRBV19	TRBJ2-5	-	CASSVQFQETQYF	TGTGCCAGTAGTGTACAGTTTCAAGAGACCCAGTACTTC
-	TRBV11-2	TRBJ1-2	-	CASSFGQGGDGYTF	TGTGCCAGCAGCTTTGGGCAGGGAGGGGATGGCTACACCTTC
-	TRBV15	TRBJ2-7	once	CATSREAGYEQYF	TGTGCCACCAGCAGAGAAGCAGGCTACGAGCAGTACTTC
TRBD1	TRBV15	TRBJ1-2	few	CATSRDLGQGNGYTF	TGTGCCACCAGCAGAGACCTTGGACAGGGGAATGGCTACACCTTC
-	TRBV5-1	TRBJ2-7	few	CASSLQETYEQYF	TGCGCCAGCAGCTTGCAGGAAACCTACGAGCAGTACTTC
TRBD1	TRBV18	TRBJ1-1	once	CASSPPGTGRDTEAFF	TGTGCCAGCTCACCACCCGGGACAGGAAGGGACACTGAAGCTTTCTTT
TRBD1	TRBV6-5	TRBJ1-5	-	CASSYSRDRDQPQHF	TGTGCCAGCAGTTACTCGAGGGACAGGGATCAGCCCCAGCATTTT
-	TRBV27	TRBJ2-7	once	CASSSGFVREQYF	TGTGCCAGCTCAAGCGGGTTCGTACGCGAGCAGTACTTC
TRBD1	TRBV10-3	TRBJ2-5	-	CAISARQGPQETQYF	TGTGCCATCAGTGCGCGACAGGGCCCGCAAGAGACCCAGTACTTC
TRBD1	TRBV5-4	TRBJ2-5	-	CASSEGQGGETQYF	TGTGCCAGCAGCGAGGGACAGGGAGGGGAGACCCAGTACTTC
-	TRBV5-1	TRBJ2-1	-	CASSWTESSYNEQFF	TGCGCCAGCAGCTGGACTGAGAGCTCCTACAATGAGCAGTTCTTC
-	TRBV5-6	TRBJ2-7	-	CASSLWPSDPYEQYF	TGTGCCAGCAGCTTGTGGCCCAGCGATCCCTACGAGCAGTACTTC
TRBD2	TRBV7-7	TRBJ2-2	-	CASSQMPGGLSTMNTGELFF	TGTGCTAGCAGCCAAATGCCTGGGGGACTATCTACAATGAACACCGGGGAGCTGTTTTTT
-	TRBV12-5	TRBJ2-1	-	CASGLGQYNEQFF	TGTGCTAGTGGTTTGGGTCAGTACAATGAGCAGTTCTTC
TRBD1	TRBV28	TRBJ2-7	-	CASSGDRGEQYF	TGTGCCAGCAGTGGGGACAGGGGTGAGCAGTACTTC
-	TRBV19	TRBJ2-7	-	CASSIGGTGTYEQYF	TGTGCCAGTAGTATAGGCGGAACAGGGACCTACGAGCAGTACTTC
TRBD2	TRBV27	TRBJ2-7	few	CASTPGTSGSYEQYF	TGTGCCAGCACGCCGGGGACTAGCGGATCCTACGAGCAGTACTTC
-	TRBV7-9	TRBJ1-2	few	CASSSGYRDGYTF	TGTGCCAGCAGTTCAGGGTATCGGGATGGCTACACCTTC
TRBD1	TRBV9	TRBJ1-1	-	CASSGTGTNTEAFF	TGTGCCAGCAGCGGGACAGGGACGAACACTGAAGCTTTCTTT
TRBD1	TRBV5-6	TRBJ1-2	few	CASSLSPGGSLGYTF	TGTGCCAGCAGCTTGTCACCAGGGGGATCCTTGGGCTACACCTTC
TRBD1	TRBV27	TRBJ2-7	once	CASSPTPGTGGQKYF	TGTGCCAGCAGTCCCACTCCCGGGACAGGGGGCCAGAAGTACTTC
TRBD1	TRBV28	TRBJ1-6	-	CASRDRQSPLHF	TGTGCCAGCAGGGACAGGCAATCACCCCTCCACTTT